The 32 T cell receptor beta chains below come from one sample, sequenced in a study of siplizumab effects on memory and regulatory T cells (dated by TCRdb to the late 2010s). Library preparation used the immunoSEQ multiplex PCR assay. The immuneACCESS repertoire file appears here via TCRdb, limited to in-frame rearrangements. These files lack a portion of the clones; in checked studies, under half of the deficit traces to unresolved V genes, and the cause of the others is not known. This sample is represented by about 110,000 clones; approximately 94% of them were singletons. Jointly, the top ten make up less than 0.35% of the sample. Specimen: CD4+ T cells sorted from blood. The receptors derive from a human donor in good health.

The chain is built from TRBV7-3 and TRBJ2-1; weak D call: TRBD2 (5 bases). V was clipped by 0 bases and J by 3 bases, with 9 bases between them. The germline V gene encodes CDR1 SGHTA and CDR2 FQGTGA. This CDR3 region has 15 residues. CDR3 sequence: CASSLTGKNYNEQFF. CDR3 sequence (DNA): TGTGCCAGCAGCTTAACCGGGAAAAACTACAATGAGCAGTTCTTC.

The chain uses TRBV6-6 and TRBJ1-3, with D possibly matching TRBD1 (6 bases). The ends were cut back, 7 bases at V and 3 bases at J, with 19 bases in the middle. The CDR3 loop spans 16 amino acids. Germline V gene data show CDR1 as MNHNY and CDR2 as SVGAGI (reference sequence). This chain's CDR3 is CASTNPTGRHGNTIYF. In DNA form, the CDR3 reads TGTGCCAGCACCAACCCAACAGGGCGTCATGGAAACACCATATATTTT.

In DNA form, the CDR3 reads TGCGCCAGCAGCTTGGAGCCGACTAGCAATCAGCCCCAGCATTTT. Translating it yields CASSLEPTSNQPQHF. The chain carries TRBV5-1 and TRBJ1-5; D not certain. The CDR3 consists of 15 residues. Trimming took 0 bases from V and 0 from J, leaving 7 bases between them. Germline CDR1 and CDR2: SGHRS and YFSETQ. The entire variable domain, with the rest obtained from reference TRBV5-1 and TRBJ1-5, is as follows: KAGVTQTPRYLIKTRGQQVTLSCSPISGHRSVSWYQQTPGQGLQFLFEYFSETQRNKGNFPGRFSGRQFSNSRSEMNVSTLELGDSALYLCASSLEPTSNQPQHFGDGTRLSIL.

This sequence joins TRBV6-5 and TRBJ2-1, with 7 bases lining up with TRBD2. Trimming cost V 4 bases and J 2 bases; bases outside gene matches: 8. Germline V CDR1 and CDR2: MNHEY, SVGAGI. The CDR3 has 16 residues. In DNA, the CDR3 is TGTGCCAGCAGTTCATCCCTTGGGGGGGCCTACAATGAGCAGTTCTTC. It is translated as CASSSSLGGAYNEQFF.

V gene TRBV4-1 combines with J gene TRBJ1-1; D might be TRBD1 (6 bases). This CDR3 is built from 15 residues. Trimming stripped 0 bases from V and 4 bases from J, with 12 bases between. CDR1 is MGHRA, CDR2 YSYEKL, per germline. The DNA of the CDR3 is TGCGCCAGCAGCCAAGATCCAGGGGTGGGCACTGAAGCTTTCTTT. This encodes CASSQDPGVGTEAFF.

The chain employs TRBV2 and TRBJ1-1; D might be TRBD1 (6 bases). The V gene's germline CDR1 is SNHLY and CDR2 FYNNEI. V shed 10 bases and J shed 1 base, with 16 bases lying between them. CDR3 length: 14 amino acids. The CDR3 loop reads CANLEGRGNTEAFF. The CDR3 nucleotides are TGTGCCAACTTGGAGGGCAGGGGGAACACTGAAGCTTTCTTT.

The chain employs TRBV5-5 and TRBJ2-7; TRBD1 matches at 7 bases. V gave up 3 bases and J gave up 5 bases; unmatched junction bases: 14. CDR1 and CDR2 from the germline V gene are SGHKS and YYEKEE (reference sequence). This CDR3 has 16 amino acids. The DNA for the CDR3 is TGTGCCAGCAGCTACCAGACAGGGCCGAATACTAACGAGCAGTACTTC. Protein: CASSYQTGPNTNEQYF.

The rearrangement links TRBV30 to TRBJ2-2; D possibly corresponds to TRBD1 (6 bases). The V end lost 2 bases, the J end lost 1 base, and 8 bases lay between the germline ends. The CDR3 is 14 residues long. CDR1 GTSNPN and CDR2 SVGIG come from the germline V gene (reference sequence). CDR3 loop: CAWSSDRNTGELFF. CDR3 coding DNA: TGTGCCTGGAGTTCGGACAGGAACACCGGGGAGCTGTTTTTT. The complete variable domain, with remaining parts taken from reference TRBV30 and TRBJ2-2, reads SQTIHQWPATLVQPVGSPLSLECTVEGTSNPNLYWYRQAAGRGLQLLFYSVGIGQISSEVPQNLSASRPQDRQFILSSKKLLLSDSGFYLCAWSSDRNTGELFFGEGSRLTVL.

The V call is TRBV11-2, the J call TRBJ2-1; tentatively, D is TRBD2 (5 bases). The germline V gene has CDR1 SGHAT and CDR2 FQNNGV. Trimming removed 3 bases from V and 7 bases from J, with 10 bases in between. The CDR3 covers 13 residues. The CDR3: CASSFDYINEQFF. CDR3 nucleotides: TGTGCCAGCAGCTTTGACTACATAAATGAGCAGTTCTTC. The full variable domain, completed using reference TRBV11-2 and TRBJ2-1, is EAGVAQSPRYKIIEKRQSVAFWCNPISGHATLYWYQQILGQGPKLLIQFQNNGVVDDSQLPKDRFSAERLKGVDSTLKIQPAKLEDSAVYLCASSFDYINEQFFGPGTRLTVL.

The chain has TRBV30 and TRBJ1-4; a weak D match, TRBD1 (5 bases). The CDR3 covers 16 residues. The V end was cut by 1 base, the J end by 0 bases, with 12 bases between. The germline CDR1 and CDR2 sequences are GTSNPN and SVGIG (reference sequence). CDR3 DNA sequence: TGTGCCTGGAGTGGACTTAGGGGTGCAACTAATGAAAAACTGTTTTTT. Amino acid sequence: CAWSGLRGATNEKLFF.

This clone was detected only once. CDR3 coding DNA: TGTGCCAGCAGCGCGAGGCTTTTTAACTATGGCTACACCTTC. Protein product: CASSARLFNYGYTF. V gene TRBV9 combines with J gene TRBJ1-2; D remains ambiguous. Germline V CDR1 and CDR2: SGDLS, YYNGEE. The CDR3 is 14 residues long. The V end lost 3 bases, the J end lost 1 base, and 10 bases lay between the germline ends.

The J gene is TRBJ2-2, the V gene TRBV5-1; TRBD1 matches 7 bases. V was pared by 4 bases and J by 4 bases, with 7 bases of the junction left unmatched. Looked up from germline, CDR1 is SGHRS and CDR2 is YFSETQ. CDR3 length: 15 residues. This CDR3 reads CASSPAHRGTGELFF. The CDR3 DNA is TGCGCCAGCAGCCCTGCCCACAGGGGCACCGGGGAGCTGTTTTTT.

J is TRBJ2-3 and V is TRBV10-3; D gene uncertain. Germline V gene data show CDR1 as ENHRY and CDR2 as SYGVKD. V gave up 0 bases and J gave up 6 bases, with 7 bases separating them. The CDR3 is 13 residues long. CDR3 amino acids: CAISESPWDTQYF. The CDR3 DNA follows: TGTGCCATCAGTGAGTCGCCGTGGGATACGCAGTATTTT.

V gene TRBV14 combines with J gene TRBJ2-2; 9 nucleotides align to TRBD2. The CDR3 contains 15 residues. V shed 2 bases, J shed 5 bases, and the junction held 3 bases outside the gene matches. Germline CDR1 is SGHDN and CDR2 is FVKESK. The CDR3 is CASSQMTSGTGELFF. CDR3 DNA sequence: TGTGCCAGCAGCCAAATGACTAGCGGTACCGGGGAGCTGTTTTTT. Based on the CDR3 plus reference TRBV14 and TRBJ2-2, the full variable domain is EAGVTQFPSHSVIEKGQTVTLRCDPISGHDNLYWYRRVMGKEIKFLLHFVKESKQDESGMPNNRFLAERTGGTYSTLKVQPAELEDSGVYFCASSQMTSGTGELFFGEGSRLTVL.

CDR3 nucleotide sequence: TGCAGCGTTGAAGATCGGCGGGGCCCCGGGGAGCTGTTTTTT. Translating it yields CSVEDRRGPGELFF. V is TRBV29-1 and J is TRBJ2-2, with a possible D match to TRBD2 (6 bases). The CDR3 length is 14 residues. CDR1 is SQVTM, CDR2 ANQGSEA, per germline. V was cut by 0 bases and J by 6 bases, with 11 bases left in between.

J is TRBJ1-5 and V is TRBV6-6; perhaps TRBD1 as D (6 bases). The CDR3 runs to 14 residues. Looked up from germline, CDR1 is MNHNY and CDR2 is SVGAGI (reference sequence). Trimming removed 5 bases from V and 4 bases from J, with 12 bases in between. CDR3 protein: CASSLRGVNQPQHF. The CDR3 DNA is TGTGCCAGCAGTCTCAGGGGAGTTAATCAGCCCCAGCATTTT.

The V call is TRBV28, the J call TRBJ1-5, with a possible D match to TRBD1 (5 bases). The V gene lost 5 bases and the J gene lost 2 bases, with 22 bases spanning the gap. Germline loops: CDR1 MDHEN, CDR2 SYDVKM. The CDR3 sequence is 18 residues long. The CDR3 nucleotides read TGTGCCAGCAGTAAGACCGGGGCCAGGCAGTTCGGCAATCAGCCCCAGCATTTT. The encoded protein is CASSKTGARQFGNQPQHF.

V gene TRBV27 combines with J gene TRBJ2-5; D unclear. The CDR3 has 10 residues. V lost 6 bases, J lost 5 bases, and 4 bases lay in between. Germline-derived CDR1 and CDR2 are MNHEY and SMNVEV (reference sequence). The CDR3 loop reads CASREETQYF. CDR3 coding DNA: TGTGCCAGCAGGGAGGAGACCCAGTACTTC.

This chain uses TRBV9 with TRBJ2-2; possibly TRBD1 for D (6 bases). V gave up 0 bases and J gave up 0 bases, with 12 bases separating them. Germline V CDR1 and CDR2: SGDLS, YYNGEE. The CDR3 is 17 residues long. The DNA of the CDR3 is TGTGCCAGCAGCGTAGTGGGGAAGGGGGCGAACACCGGGGAGCTGTTTTTT. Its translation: CASSVVGKGANTGELFF.

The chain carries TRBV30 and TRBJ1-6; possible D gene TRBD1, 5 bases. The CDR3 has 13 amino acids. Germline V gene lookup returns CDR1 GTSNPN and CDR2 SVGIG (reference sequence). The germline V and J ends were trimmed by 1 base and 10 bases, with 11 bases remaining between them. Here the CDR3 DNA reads TGTGCCTGGAGTGGGGGACCCGGGTCACCCCTCCACTTT. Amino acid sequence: CAWSGGPGSPLHF.

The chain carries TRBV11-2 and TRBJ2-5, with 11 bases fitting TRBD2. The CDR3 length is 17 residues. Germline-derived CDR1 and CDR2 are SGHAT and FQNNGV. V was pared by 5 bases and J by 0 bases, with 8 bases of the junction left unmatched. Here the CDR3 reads CASSQYRTSGYQETQYF. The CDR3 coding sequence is TGTGCCAGCAGCCAATATCGGACTAGCGGGTACCAAGAGACCCAGTACTTC.

The DNA of the CDR3 is TGTGCCAGCAGCGTAGTCAGTGGGATGTCGGGACTAGGGACAGATACGCAGTATTTT. Encoded protein: CASSVVSGMSGLGTDTQYF. The rearrangement links TRBV9 to TRBJ2-3; 8 positions match TRBD2. The CDR3 totals 19 residues. Trimming took 0 bases from V and 3 from J; bases not matched to a gene: 15. Germline CDR1 is SGDLS and CDR2 is YYNGEE.

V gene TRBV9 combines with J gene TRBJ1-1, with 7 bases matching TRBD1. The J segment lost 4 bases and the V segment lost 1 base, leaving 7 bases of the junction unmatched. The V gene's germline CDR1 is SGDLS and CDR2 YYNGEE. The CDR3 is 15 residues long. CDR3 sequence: CASSVWGQSSTEAFF. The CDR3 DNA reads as TGTGCCAGCAGCGTATGGGGACAGTCGAGCACTGAAGCTTTCTTT.

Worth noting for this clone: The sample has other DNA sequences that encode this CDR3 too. Here the CDR3 DNA reads TGCGCCAGCAGCCTAGCGGGGGGGCGAACAGATACGCAGTATTTT. Translating it yields CASSLAGGRTDTQYF. The chain links TRBV5-1 to TRBJ2-3; 12 nucleotides match TRBD2. Germline CDR1 SGHRS, CDR2 YFSETQ. There are 15 residues in the CDR3. With V trimmed by 4 bases and J by 3 bases, 3 bases remained unmatched.

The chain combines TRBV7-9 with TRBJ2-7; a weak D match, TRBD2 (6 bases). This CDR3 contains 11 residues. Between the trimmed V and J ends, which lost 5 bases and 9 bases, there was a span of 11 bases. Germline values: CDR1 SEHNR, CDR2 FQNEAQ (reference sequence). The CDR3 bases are TGTGCCAGCAGCCCGAGTAGCGGGCAGTACTTC. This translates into CASSPSSGQYF.

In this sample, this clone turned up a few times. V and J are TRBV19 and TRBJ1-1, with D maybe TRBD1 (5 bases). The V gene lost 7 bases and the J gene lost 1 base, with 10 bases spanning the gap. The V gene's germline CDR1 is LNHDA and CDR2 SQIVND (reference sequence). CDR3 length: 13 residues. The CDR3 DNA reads TGTGCCAGTACCCAGGACAAGAACACTGAAGCTTTCTTT. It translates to CASTQDKNTEAFF.

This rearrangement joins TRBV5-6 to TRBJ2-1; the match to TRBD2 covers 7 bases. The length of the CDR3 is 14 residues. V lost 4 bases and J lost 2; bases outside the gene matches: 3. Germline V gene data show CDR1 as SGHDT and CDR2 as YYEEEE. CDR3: CASSTGLTYNEQFF. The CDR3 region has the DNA TGTGCCAGCAGCACGGGACTAACCTACAATGAGCAGTTCTTC.

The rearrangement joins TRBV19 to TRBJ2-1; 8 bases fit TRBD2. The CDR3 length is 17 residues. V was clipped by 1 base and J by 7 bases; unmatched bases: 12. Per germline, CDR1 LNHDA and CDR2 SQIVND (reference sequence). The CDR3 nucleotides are TGTGCCAGTAGTATAGCTCCCAGGACTAGCCACTTGAATGAGCAGTTCTTC. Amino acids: CASSIAPRTSHLNEQFF.

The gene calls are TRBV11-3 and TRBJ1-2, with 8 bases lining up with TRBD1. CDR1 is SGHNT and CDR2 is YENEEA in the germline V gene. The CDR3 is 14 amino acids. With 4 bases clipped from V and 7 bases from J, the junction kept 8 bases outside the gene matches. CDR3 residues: CASSSTGDMGGYTF. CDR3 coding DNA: TGTGCCAGCAGCTCGACAGGGGATATGGGTGGCTACACCTTC.

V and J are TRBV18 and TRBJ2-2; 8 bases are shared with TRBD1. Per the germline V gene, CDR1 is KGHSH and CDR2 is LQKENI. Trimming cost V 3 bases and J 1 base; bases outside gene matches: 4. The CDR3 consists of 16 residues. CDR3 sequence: CASSPPGQVNTGELFF. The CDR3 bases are TGTGCCAGCTCACCCCCGGGACAGGTGAACACCGGGGAGCTGTTTTTT.

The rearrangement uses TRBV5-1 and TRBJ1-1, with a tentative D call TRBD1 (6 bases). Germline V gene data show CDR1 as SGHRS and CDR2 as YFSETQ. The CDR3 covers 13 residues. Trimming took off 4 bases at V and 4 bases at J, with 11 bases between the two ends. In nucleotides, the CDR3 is TGCGCCAGCAGCCGCCCAGGGGTCACTGAAGCTTTCTTT. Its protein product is CASSRPGVTEAFF.

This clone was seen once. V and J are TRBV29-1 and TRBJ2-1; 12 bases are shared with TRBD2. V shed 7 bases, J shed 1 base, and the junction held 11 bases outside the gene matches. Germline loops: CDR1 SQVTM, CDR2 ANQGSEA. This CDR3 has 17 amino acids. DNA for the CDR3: TGCAGCGCAACCGGACTAGCGGGAACCTTGTCCTACAATGAGCAGTTCTTC. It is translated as CSATGLAGTLSYNEQFF.